This T cell receptor beta chain was profiled in a study of Graves' ophthalmopathy and Graves' hyperthyroidism. Active ophthalmopathy (CAS at least 3, NOSPECS at least 4), lasting under 3 months. The authors amplified TCR beta CDR3 regions, and they did so from RNA transcripts for repertoire sequencing. HTBI primers primed a first-round RT-PCR, and a second-round multiplex PCR followed. MiXCR, applied by TCRdb to the multiplex PCR reads, yields one record per CDR3 protein. The repertoire holds about 480,000 distinct CDR3 sequences, with approximately 15% as singletons. CDR3 length: 13 amino acids. Germline V lookup: CDR1 MDHEN, CDR2 SYDVKM. With 6 bases removed from V and 0 bases from J, the gap between germline ends came to 8 bases. The sample holds a few counts of this clonotype.

What was sequenced was blood. The TCR was taken from a woman in her twenties or thirties with Graves' ophthalmopathy. The chain employs TRBV28 and TRBJ1-2; possible D gene TRBD1, 5 bases. The CDR3 loop reads CASSRQTNYGYTF. The CDR3 region has the DNA TGTGCCAGCAGCCGACAGACTAACTATGGCTACACCTTC.